These 30 T cell receptor beta chains share one sample of origin, sequenced in a study of blood T cell repertoires in COVID-19. The protocol was immunoSEQ multiplex PCR, while the TCRdb copy is restricted to in-frame clones and leaves out a portion. The table shows around 100,000 clones, with about 84% occurring only once. Sequenced material: peripheral blood. These receptors all stem from a human donor in a cohort sampled during active COVID-19.

The rearrangement uses TRBV6-5 and TRBJ2-1; 7 bases are a match to TRBD2. Trimming cost V 0 bases and J 4 bases; bases outside gene matches: 3. CDR1 and CDR2 from the germline V gene are MNHEY and SVGAGI. The CDR3 contains 15 residues. The CDR3 sequence: CASSYSRTRYNEQFF. CDR3 coding DNA: TGTGCCAGCAGTTACTCGAGGACTAGATACAATGAGCAGTTCTTC.

The chain combines TRBV6-5 with TRBJ2-1; 12 bases map to TRBD2. Germline CDR1 and CDR2: MNHEY and SVGAGI. The CDR3 consists of 13 residues. Trimming removed 9 bases from V and 6 bases from J; junction bases left unmatched: 3. CDR3 DNA sequence: TGTGCCAGTCTAGCGGGGGGGGGCAATGAGCAGTTCTTC. It codes for CASLAGGGNEQFF.

V usage is TRBV5-1 and J usage is TRBJ2-7; 9 nucleotides align to TRBD1. The V gene's germline CDR1 is SGHRS and CDR2 YFSETQ. This CDR3 spans 13 amino acids. The J segment lost 5 bases and the V segment lost 3 bases, leaving 3 bases of the junction unmatched. In nucleotides, the CDR3 is TGCGCCAGCAGCTCGGACAGGGGCCACGAGCAGTACTTC. This gives the protein CASSSDRGHEQYF.

This chain links TRBV3-1 (or the pseudogene TRBV3-2) with TRBJ2-2, with a weak D call TRBD2 (7 bases). There are 18 residues in the CDR3. V dropped 2 bases and J dropped 0 bases, with 16 bases sitting between them. The germline CDR1 and CDR2 sequences are LGHDT and YNNKEL (reference sequence). The CDR3 DNA follows: TGTGCCAGCAGCCAAATGGGGAGGGGGGAAGCGAACACCGGGGAGCTGTTTTTT. Translated: CASSQMGRGEANTGELFF.

The chain uses TRBV6-2 or TRBV6-3 and TRBJ1-5; perhaps TRBD1 as D (6 bases). CDR3 size: 17 residues. With 3 bases removed from V and 0 bases from J, the gap between germline ends came to 15 bases. The germline gives CDR1 MNHEY, CDR2 SVGEGT. The CDR3, as DNA: TGTGCCAGCAGTTATTTATACAGGGCTGTTAGCAATCAGCCCCAGCATTTT. Amino acids: CASSYLYRAVSNQPQHF.

This chain connects TRBV3-1 (or the pseudogene TRBV3-2) to TRBJ2-5, with 11 bases aligning to TRBD2. V shed 2 bases and J 4 bases; nucleotides not matched to a gene: 3. There are 15 residues in the CDR3. Germline loops: CDR1 LGHDT, CDR2 YNNKEL (reference sequence). CDR3 loop: CASSQLAGGRETQYF. The CDR3 DNA is TGTGCCAGCAGCCAATTAGCGGGGGGGCGAGAGACCCAGTACTTC.

The chain couples TRBV7-9 to TRBJ1-2; D may be TRBD1 (5 bases). This CDR3 is built from 13 residues. Germline lookup yields CDR1 SEHNR and CDR2 FQNEAQ (reference sequence). V was cut by 4 bases and J by 6 bases, with 12 bases left in between. The DNA for the CDR3 is TGTGCCAGCAGCTCAACAGGTTTGCATGGCTACACCTTC. Translation gives CASSSTGLHGYTF.

V usage is TRBV19 and J usage is TRBJ1-5; D is ambiguous. Trimming left V 7 bases short and J 3 bases short, with 16 bases between. The CDR3 consists of 15 residues. Germline CDR1 is LNHDA and CDR2 is SQIVND (reference sequence). CDR3 in amino acids: CASNYGWENNQPQHF. CDR3 coding DNA: TGTGCCAGTAACTATGGTTGGGAGAACAATCAGCCCCAGCATTTT.

This chain joins TRBV7-9 and TRBJ2-5, with 9 positions matching TRBD1. CDR3 length equals 13 residues. Germline V CDR1 and CDR2: SEHNR, FQNEAQ (reference sequence). V shed 5 bases and J 4 bases; nucleotides not matched to a gene: 2. DNA for the CDR3: TGTGCCAGCAGCCAACAGGGGGCAGAGACCCAGTACTTC. Translation: CASSQQGAETQYF.

DNA of the CDR3: TGTGCCAGTAGAATGGGGGCCTTGGGTGAAAAACTGTTTTTT. This encodes CASRMGALGEKLFF. V usage is TRBV19 and J usage is TRBJ1-4, with D possibly matching TRBD1 (6 bases). The CDR3 contains 14 residues. CDR1 and CDR2 from the germline V gene are LNHDA and SQIVND (reference sequence). The V and J ends lost 6 bases and 7 bases respectively, with 15 bases between them.

The chain links TRBV6-6 to TRBJ1-5; D is possibly TRBD1 (6 bases). Germline loops: CDR1 MNHNY, CDR2 SVGAGI (reference sequence). The germline V and J ends were trimmed by 6 bases and 1 base, with 13 bases remaining between them. The CDR3 runs to 15 residues. The CDR3 reads CASRVGQNSNQPQHF. The CDR3 DNA sequence: TGTGCCAGCAGGGTAGGACAGAACAGCAATCAGCCCCAGCATTTT.

This clone was observed a few times. The rearrangement joins TRBV27 to TRBJ2-7, with TRBD2 as a possible D gene (5 bases). CDR3 length: 14 residues. Germline V gene data show CDR1 as MNHEY and CDR2 as SMNVEV (reference sequence). Trimming removed 7 bases from V and 0 bases from J, with 13 bases in between. This chain's CDR3 is CASKIGLSSYEQYF. CDR3 nucleotides: TGTGCCAGCAAGATCGGACTCAGCTCCTACGAGCAGTACTTC.

The V and J genes are TRBV11-3 and TRBJ2-2, with D unresolved. CDR1 and CDR2 (germline): SGHNT, YENEEA. V lost 5 bases, J lost 1 base, and 5 bases lay in between. The CDR3 is made up of 13 amino acids. This CDR3 reads CASSPQNTGELFF. CDR3 nucleotide sequence: TGTGCCAGCAGCCCACAGAACACCGGGGAGCTGTTTTTT.

This chain joins TRBV9 and TRBJ2-3; 14 nucleotides line up with TRBD2. The CDR3 spans 18 residues. Germline V gene lookup returns CDR1 SGDLS and CDR2 YYNGEE. V dropped 1 base and J dropped 1; count of bases not matched to a gene: 5. The CDR3: CASSVLSTSGRGTDTQYF. The CDR3 region has the DNA TGTGCCAGCAGCGTACTCTCGACTAGCGGGAGGGGCACAGATACGCAGTATTTT. Drawing the rest from reference TRBV9 and TRBJ2-3, the complete variable domain is DSGVTQTPKHLITATGQRVTLRCSPRSGDLSVYWYQQSLDQGLQFLIQYYNGEERAKGNILERFSAQQFPDLHSELNLSSLELGDSALYFCASSVLSTSGRGTDTQYFGPGTRLTVL.

This chain joins TRBV3-1 (or the pseudogene TRBV3-2) and TRBJ2-1; the D is unclear. Germline loops: CDR1 LGHDT, CDR2 YNNKEL (reference sequence). The CDR3 extends over 14 amino acids. Deletions cut 4 bases from V and 7 bases from J, with 14 bases between. This CDR3 is CASSPPGGWNEQFF. CDR3 DNA: TGTGCCAGCAGCCCCCCGGGTGGGTGGAATGAGCAGTTCTTC.

The chain employs TRBV27 and TRBJ2-1; tentative D call: TRBD1 (5 bases). Germline V gene lookup returns CDR1 MNHEY and CDR2 SMNVEV (reference sequence). V dropped 6 bases and J dropped 13 bases, with 16 bases sitting between them. There are 12 residues in the CDR3. In DNA, the CDR3 is TGTGCCAGCAGCCTAGGGGTGGGCCCCCAGTTCTTC. This codes for CASSLGVGPQFF.

The chain carries TRBV24-1 and TRBJ1-5; D is ambiguous. The CDR3 has 14 amino acids. V lost 3 bases to trimming and J lost 2 bases, with 7 bases between them. Germline CDR1 and CDR2: KGHDR and SFDVKD. The CDR3: CATSDLEGNQPQHF. Here the CDR3 DNA reads TGTGCCACCAGTGATCTGGAGGGCAATCAGCCCCAGCATTTT.

This clone is a singleton in its sample. This chain connects TRBV3-1 (or the pseudogene TRBV3-2) to TRBJ2-1; 8 bases align to TRBD2. V lost 4 bases to trimming and J lost 5 bases; unmatched junction nucleotides: 4. The germline gives CDR1 LGHDT, CDR2 YNNKEL (reference sequence). The CDR3 contains 14 residues. DNA of the CDR3: TGTGCCAGCAGCCCAGGGACTAGGAACAATGAGCAGTTCTTC. Its translation: CASSPGTRNNEQFF.

Turning to this clone: Mismatch with germline at one junction end may stem from a read error. The V gene is TRBV7-2, the J gene TRBJ2-7, with D perhaps being TRBD1 or TRBD2 (5 bases each). CDR3 size: 12 residues. Looked up from germline, CDR1 is SGHTA and CDR2 is FQGNSA. This CDR3 is CASRLEGWEQYF. Written as DNA, the CDR3 is TGTGCCAGCAGGTTAGAGGGGTGGGAGCAGTACTTC.

This chain links TRBV11-2 with TRBJ1-1; no firm D call. This CDR3 region has 13 residues. Germline lookup yields CDR1 SGHAT and CDR2 FQNNGV. V dropped 6 bases and J dropped 4 bases, with 12 bases sitting between them. As DNA, the CDR3 is TGTGCCAGCAGTTTGGGCTCAGGCACTGAAGCTTTCTTT. It translates to CASSLGSGTEAFF.

CDR3 DNA sequence: TGTGCCAGCAGCCAAGTAGGGACAGCCGGGTTCTATGGCTACACCTTC. This translates into CASSQVGTAGFYGYTF. The genes are TRBV4-2 and TRBJ1-2, with 7 bases that match TRBD1. CDR1 is LGHNA and CDR2 is YNFKEQ in the germline V gene. The CDR3 extends over 16 amino acids. Germline trimming cut 1 base from V and 4 bases from J; bases unmatched to any gene: 9.

This clone has only a few counts. The rearrangement links TRBV5-6 to TRBJ1-6; maybe TRBD1 (6 bases). The CDR3 extends over 14 amino acids. Trimming shortened V by 0 bases and J by 6 bases, and 7 bases separated the two germline ends. Germline-derived CDR1 and CDR2 are SGHDT and YYEEEE. CDR3 DNA: TGTGCCAGCAGCTTGGGACAGGTTAATTCACCCCTCCACTTT. It codes for CASSLGQVNSPLHF.

This clone has a count of ten or more. The chain is built from TRBV12-3 or TRBV12-4 and TRBJ1-3; D perhaps matches TRBD1 (5 bases). CDR3 length: 12 amino acids. V was trimmed by 5 bases and J by 4 bases, leaving 6 bases between them. The CDR3 protein is CASSPGGNTIYF. The CDR3 DNA reads as TGTGCCAGCAGTCCAGGGGGAAACACCATATATTTT.

The V and J genes are TRBV3-1 (or the pseudogene TRBV3-2) and TRBJ1-3, with D hard to call. V lost 4 bases, J lost 2 bases, and 9 bases lay in between. CDR3 length: 14 residues. CDR1 is LGHDT, CDR2 YNNKEL, per germline (reference sequence). The CDR3 sequence: CASSLRHAGNTIYF. In nucleotides, the CDR3 is TGTGCCAGCAGCCTCAGACATGCTGGAAACACCATATATTTT.

The chain combines TRBV7-3 with TRBJ1-2; D unclear. The CDR3 contains 12 residues. The V gene lost 5 bases and the J gene lost 8 bases, with 12 bases spanning the gap. The V gene's germline CDR1 is SGHTA and CDR2 FQGTGA. The CDR3 sequence: CASSDPGNGYTF. The CDR3 bases are TGTGCCAGCAGCGACCCAGGAAACGGCTACACCTTC.

This clone was recorded a few times. The chain has TRBV15 and TRBJ1-3; TRBD1 agrees at 9 bases. CDR1 and CDR2 from the germline V gene are LNHNV and YYDKDF (reference sequence). The CDR3 is 15 residues long. With V trimmed by 3 bases and J by 0 bases, 0 bases remained unmatched. The CDR3 DNA reads as TGTGCCACCAGCAGGGACAGGGGCTCTGGAAACACCATATATTTT. Protein product: CATSRDRGSGNTIYF.

The V and J genes are TRBV19 and TRBJ1-1; TRBD1 is a possible D gene (6 bases). The ends were cut back, 5 bases at V and 5 bases at J, with 15 bases in the middle. Germline values: CDR1 LNHDA, CDR2 SQIVND (reference sequence). This CDR3 is 14 amino acids long. Here the CDR3 reads CASSPQQGGTEAFF. The CDR3 nucleotides read TGTGCCAGTAGTCCGCAACAGGGAGGGACTGAAGCTTTCTTT.

This rearrangement joins TRBV28 to TRBJ2-7; 9 nucleotides match TRBD2. The CDR3 is 15 amino acids. V shed 6 bases, J shed 2 bases, and the junction held 8 bases outside the gene matches. Germline values: CDR1 MDHEN, CDR2 SYDVKM. The CDR3 sequence: CASSYVTSGTYEQYF. CDR3 nucleotide sequence: TGTGCCAGCAGCTACGTGACTAGCGGAACCTACGAGCAGTACTTC. Looking up the rest from reference TRBV28 and TRBJ2-7 gives the full variable domain: DVKVTQSSRYLVKRTGEKVFLECVQDMDHENMFWYRQDPGLGLRLIYFSYDVKMKEKGDIPEGYSVSREKKERFSLILESASTNQTSMYLCASSYVTSGTYEQYFGPGTRLTVT.

This chain uses TRBV5-1 with TRBJ1-1, with D uncertain. V shed 5 bases and J shed 4 bases, with 15 bases lying between them. The germline CDR1 and CDR2 sequences are SGHRS and YFSETQ. This CDR3 comprises 14 residues. CDR3 protein: CASSYFGEGTEAFF. The CDR3 DNA reads as TGCGCCAGCAGTTACTTTGGGGAGGGCACTGAAGCTTTCTTT.

In its sample, this clone was seen once. This sequence joins TRBV27 and TRBJ2-7, with D possibly being TRBD2 (5 bases). Trimming left V 5 bases short and J 3 bases short, with 17 bases between. The CDR3 runs 15 residues. The germline V gene encodes CDR1 MNHEY and CDR2 SMNVEV (reference sequence). The CDR3 loop is CASSRMASRYYEQYF. Written as DNA, the CDR3 is TGTGCCAGCAGTAGAATGGCTAGCAGATACTACGAGCAGTACTTC.